Presented here are 21 T cell receptor beta chains from one specimen sequenced in a study of CXCR3-negative and CXCR3-positive naive CD8 T cells. Study observations and caveats: The study found more hydrophobic TRB CDR3s in CXCR3-positive naive cells than in CXCR3-negative naive cells.

The antigens for these receptors are not known. 5' RACE that incorporated UMI labels was used to prepare the TRB cDNA libraries. TCRdb re-called the 5' RACE reads and catalogs CDR3 proteins one per entry, DNA excluded. The sample includes 100,000 to 150,000 distinct CDR3 sequences. The source material was naive CXCR3+ CD8+ T cells from blood. Stated subset: CD45RO-CCR7+CD27+CD95- naive CD8+ T cells expressing CXCR3 (TNR3+). These receptors all stem from a human donor in good health. Some clones in this sample may be carry-over from other donors' samples.

The rearrangement links TRBV12-3 or TRBV12-4 to TRBJ2-7; lacking DNA, the TRBD1 call made by TCRdb goes unchecked. The CDR3 spans 15 residues. The CDR3 region is CASSLSPDSSYEQYF.

V usage is TRBV12-3 or TRBV12-4 and J usage is TRBJ1-1; without DNA, the TCRdb call of TRBD1 cannot be checked. The CDR3 sequence is 16 residues long. The CDR3: CASSDDRGDWNTEAFF.

The chain has TRBV13 and TRBJ2-6. CDR3 length equals 13 residues. Germline CDR1 reads PRHDT; CDR2 reads FYEKMQ (reference sequence). The CDR3 reads CASGGSGANVLTF. Combining the CDR3 with reference TRBV13 and TRBJ2-6 gives the whole variable domain AAGVIQSPRHLIKEKRETATLKCYPIPRHDTVYWYQQGPGQDPQFLISFYEKMQSDKGSIPDRFSAQQFSDYHSELNMSSLELGDSALYFCASGGSGANVLTFGAGSRLTVL.

The rearrangement joins TRBV21-1 to TRBJ2-3; TCRdb lists TRBD2, though no DNA is available to test this call. TRBV21-1 is marked as a pseudogene. This CDR3 comprises 16 residues. CDR3 amino acids: CASSNYGGPSTDTQYF.

This chain joins TRBV7-9 and TRBJ1-1; TCRdb designates TRBD1, a call that cannot be tested without DNA. The CDR3 is 15 residues long. From germline, CDR1 is SEHNR and CDR2 FQNEAQ (reference sequence). The CDR3 loop reads CASSSSRDRNTEAFF.

The J gene is TRBJ1-1, the V gene TRBV21-1. TRBV21-1 counts as a pseudogene. CDR3 length equals 15 residues. The CDR3 protein is CASSIQKEENTEAFF.

This chain joins TRBV10-1 and TRBJ1-1. CDR1 is WNHNN and CDR2 is SYGVQD in the germline V gene (reference sequence). There are 14 residues in the CDR3. The CDR3 reads CASSETGPNTEAFF.

The V call is TRBV14, the J call TRBJ2-7. The germline CDR1 and CDR2 sequences are SGHDN and FVKESK. CDR3 length: 14 residues. The CDR3 loop reads CASSQDVSGNEQYF. Supplemented by reference TRBV14 and TRBJ2-7, the full variable domain reads EAGVTQFPSHSVIEKGQTVTLRCDPISGHDNLYWYRRVMGKEIKFLLHFVKESKQDESGMPNNRFLAERTGGTYSTLKVQPAELEDSGVYFCASSQDVSGNEQYFGPGTRLTVT.

This chain connects TRBV29-1 to TRBJ2-2. The CDR3 covers 13 residues. Germline V gives CDR1 SQVTM, CDR2 ANQGSEA. The CDR3 region is CSVEVANTGELFF.

V gene TRBV2 combines with J gene TRBJ2-5; TCRdb gives TRBD1 as the D gene, but with no DNA this cannot be confirmed. The CDR3 covers 13 residues. The germline V gene encodes CDR1 SNHLY and CDR2 FYNNEI. This chain's CDR3 is CAIGSGQQETQYF.

Here the CDR3 reads CAWSVRADSPLHF. The chain carries TRBV30 and TRBJ1-6. This CDR3 region has 13 residues. Germline V gives CDR1 GTSNPN, CDR2 SVGIG (reference sequence).

V and J are TRBV21-1 and TRBJ2-1; TCRdb's D call, TRBD2, is unchecked because there is no DNA. TRBV21-1 is shown as a pseudogene. The CDR3 spans 16 residues. The CDR3 region is CATVQKKSGRAAEQFF.

The gene calls are TRBV29-1 and TRBJ1-2; TCRdb outputs TRBD1, but without DNA this stays unchecked. This CDR3 comprises 12 residues. Germline CDR1 and CDR2: SQVTM and ANQGSEA. This CDR3 is CSGQDRPYGYTF.

V gene TRBV5-1 combines with J gene TRBJ1-1. The CDR3 totals 14 residues. CDR1 and CDR2 (germline): SGHRS, YFSETQ. The CDR3 sequence: CASSLVGTRAEAFF. The variable domain in full, with the rest retrieved from reference TRBV5-1 and TRBJ1-1, is KAGVTQTPRYLIKTRGQQVTLSCSPISGHRSVSWYQQTPGQGLQFLFEYFSETQRNKGNFPGRFSGRQFSNSRSEMNVSTLELGDSALYLCASSLVGTRAEAFFGQGTRLTVV.

This chain connects TRBV5-1 to TRBJ1-1; TCRdb lists TRBD1, though no DNA is available to test this call. CDR3 size: 16 residues. Germline CDR1 reads SGHRS; CDR2 reads YFSETQ. CDR3 amino acids: CASSLEPAGGNTEAFF.

The J gene is TRBJ2-7, the V gene TRBV5-1; the TCRdb D gene call, TRBD2, has no DNA to confirm it. The CDR3 sequence is 16 residues long. CDR1 is SGHRS and CDR2 is YFSETQ in the germline V gene. The CDR3: CASSPGLAGGLYEQYF.

The J gene is TRBJ2-7, the V gene TRBV12-3 or TRBV12-4; without DNA, the TCRdb call of TRBD1 cannot be checked. The CDR3 is 15 residues long. CDR3 residues: CASSFGWLTAYEQYF.

V usage is TRBV12-5 and J usage is TRBJ2-1; TCRdb proposes TRBD2, but this gene call is untestable without DNA. The CDR3 is 13 amino acids. Germline CDR1 and CDR2: LGHNT and FRNRAP. CDR3 in amino acids: CASGSQAGNEQFF.

The chain uses TRBV19 and TRBJ2-1; without DNA, the TCRdb call of TRBD1 cannot be checked. The CDR3 is 13 amino acids. Germline values: CDR1 LNHDA, CDR2 SQIVND (reference sequence). This chain's CDR3 is CASSMSLNFEQFF.

The CDR3 protein is CASSQSLKGHTSTDTQYF. This chain joins TRBV3-1 and TRBJ2-3; the D gene TCRdb calls, TRBD1, cannot be checked with no DNA. This CDR3 region has 18 residues. Germline-derived CDR1 and CDR2 are LGHDT and YNNKEL (reference sequence).

The chain links TRBV6-5 to TRBJ1-1; TCRdb gives TRBD1 as the D gene, but with no DNA this cannot be confirmed. CDR1 and CDR2 (germline): MNHEY, SVGAGI. The CDR3 length is 13 residues. The CDR3 region is CASTQGGSTEAFF.